A single T cell receptor beta chain is shown here with its context. Antigen unknown. CDR3 size: 14 residues. Trimming took off 5 bases at V and 5 bases at J, with 15 bases between the two ends. Germline CDR1 SGHAT, CDR2 FQNNGV. The assay was immunoSEQ multiplex PCR, and TCRdb's table has in-frame clones only and misses some. The repertoire holds some 110,000 clones, over 75% seen once, with roughly 0.9% in the top ten. These data belong to a study of graft-versus-host responses after intestinal transplantation. Study summary: The study gave all recipients anti-thymocyte globulin induction, then tacrolimus and steroids for three to four years.

Study results and caveats: Allografts carried high graft-versus-host to host-versus-graft clonal ratios in patients having graft-donor T cell macrochimerism. GvH clones occurred in recipient marrow; some first appeared in ileum or blood. Peak circulating GvH clone levels tracked with early post-transplant HvG declines.

The chain uses TRBV11-2 and TRBJ2-5; D could derive from TRBD1 or TRBD2 (5 bases each). This clonotype was obtained from a human donor who received an intestinal transplant. Material: unstimulated CD4+ T cells sorted from spleen or lymph node cells, obtained before intestinal transplant. The CDR3 DNA follows: TGTGCCAGCAGCGCCGGGGCCCGGGGCGAGACCCAGTACTTC. As protein: CASSAGARGETQYF.